This T cell receptor (beta chain) was sequenced for a study of T cell responses to AZD1222 COVID-19 vaccine. Pooled in the analysis were second doses at about 4 or about 12 weeks. The germline CDR1 and CDR2 sequences are MDHEN and SYDVKM. Trimming took off 6 bases at V and 10 bases at J, with 21 bases between the two ends. The CDR3 consists of 14 residues. In the case of this clone: The target antigen is unknown.

General study findings and limits: Clonal diversity may have been underestimated, and the donors were mostly white British, with more females than males. Spike-specific TCR breadth and depth went up after people got two AZD1222 doses.

Sequenced by immunoSEQ multiplex PCR; TCRdb stores in-frame clones only, minus some. Of roughly 150,000 clones listed, approximately 91% were seen once; the top ten hold 1% to 1.5%. The starting material was peripheral blood, obtained 28 days after the second AZD1222 dose. This clonotype was obtained from an adult who received the AZD1222 COVID-19 vaccine. The chain carries TRBV28 and TRBJ1-2; D is possibly TRBD1 (6 bases). CDR3 in amino acids: CASRESHRAVLYTF. CDR3 sequence (DNA): TGTGCCAGCAGGGAAAGCCACAGGGCAGTACTCTACACCTTC.